The 14 T cell receptor beta chains reported below all come from one sample, sequenced in a study of control samples from healthy donors and cancer patients. Profiled with immunoSEQ multiplex PCR; TCRdb holds only in-frame clones, not every one. The table lists approximately 120,000 clones, roughly 87% of them singletons. Specimen: blood. Source of these receptors: a man between 40 and 49 years old in good health.

V and J are TRBV24-1 and TRBJ2-5, with a tentative D call TRBD1 (6 bases). The ends were cut back, 1 base at V and 4 bases at J, with 9 bases in the middle. The CDR3 is 14 amino acids. Germline V gene data show CDR1 as KGHDR and CDR2 as SFDVKD. CDR3 DNA sequence: TGTGCCACCAGTGATTTAGGGGGTTTAGAGACCCAGTACTTC. This translates into CATSDLGGLETQYF.

J is TRBJ1-4 and V is TRBV30; D not certain. The CDR3 spans 13 residues. V lost 5 bases and J lost 2, with 9 bases in between. Germline V gene data show CDR1 as GTSNPN and CDR2 as SVGIG (reference sequence). CDR3 bases: TGTGCCTGGGGCGGCGGGACTAATGAAAAACTGTTTTTT. Translated: CAWGGGTNEKLFF.

The V and J genes are TRBV6-6 and TRBJ2-7; the D is unclear. The germline V and J ends were trimmed by 2 bases and 5 bases, with 10 bases remaining between them. The CDR3 has 13 amino acids. The germline gives CDR1 MNHNY, CDR2 SVGAGI (reference sequence). The CDR3 here is CASSYVVENEQYF. The CDR3 DNA reads as TGTGCCAGCAGTTACGTTGTGGAAAACGAGCAGTACTTC.

This chain uses TRBV30 with TRBJ2-3; no firm D call. Germline V CDR1 and CDR2: GTSNPN, SVGIG (reference sequence). Trimming shortened V by 2 bases and J by 6 bases, and 6 bases separated the two germline ends. This CDR3 spans 11 amino acids. CDR3: CAWSSLDTQYF. The DNA of the CDR3 is TGTGCCTGGAGTTCCTTGGATACGCAGTATTTT.

The V and J genes are TRBV6-5 and TRBJ1-2, with D unclear. CDR1 and CDR2 from the germline V gene are MNHEY and SVGAGI. Trimming removed 7 bases from V and 2 bases from J, with 5 bases in between. The CDR3 length is 11 residues. CDR3 bases: TGTGCCAGCACGGACAACTATGGCTACACCTTC. Amino acid sequence: CASTDNYGYTF.

The chain carries TRBV19 and TRBJ1-1; 7 bases align to TRBD1. With 8 bases clipped from V and 0 bases from J, the junction kept 15 bases outside the gene matches. The germline gives CDR1 LNHDA, CDR2 SQIVND (reference sequence). The CDR3 is 17 amino acids. The CDR3 here is CASFFGGYRGLNTEAFF. CDR3 nucleotide sequence: TGTGCCAGTTTCTTCGGAGGGTACAGGGGCTTGAACACTGAAGCTTTCTTT.

This sequence joins TRBV6-1 and TRBJ1-2; 9 positions agree with TRBD1. The CDR3 spans 15 residues. Losses at the gene ends were 2 bases for V and 6 bases for J; bases not matched to a gene: 7. Germline V CDR1 and CDR2: MNHNS, SASEGT. The CDR3 region has the DNA TGTGCCAGCAGTGAACGCGGGACAGGGCGAAATGGCTACACCTTC. Residues: CASSERGTGRNGYTF.

The chain recombines TRBV15 with TRBJ2-7; D could derive from TRBD1 or TRBD2 (7 bases each). The CDR3 runs to 17 residues. CDR1 is LNHNV, CDR2 YYDKDF, per germline (reference sequence). V lost 3 bases and J lost 5, with 23 bases in between. The CDR3 DNA sequence: TGTGCCACCAGCAGCGACAGGGAAGAGCGGGGATCTGACGAGCAGTACTTC. This sequence encodes CATSSDREERGSDEQYF.

The sample holds a few counts of this clone. The rearrangement links TRBV6-6 to TRBJ1-5; TRBD1 matches at 7 bases. The germline gives CDR1 MNHNY, CDR2 SVGAGI (reference sequence). V trimming: 8 bases; J trimming: 4 bases; junction bases outside the gene matches: 11. CDR3 length: 15 residues. This CDR3 is CASQLRDRRNQPQHF. The CDR3 DNA follows: TGTGCCAGCCAACTCAGGGACAGAAGGAATCAGCCCCAGCATTTT.

The V gene is TRBV7-2, the J gene TRBJ1-4; TRBD1 agrees at 7 bases. The CDR3 sequence is 14 residues long. Germline CDR1 SGHTA, CDR2 FQGNSA. V lost 5 bases and J lost 4; bases outside the gene matches: 4. CDR3 DNA sequence: TGTGCCAGCAGCCTGGGACAGTTTAATGAAAAACTGTTTTTT. It specifies CASSLGQFNEKLFF.

Points on this clone: The same CDR3 also results from other DNA sequences found in this sample. The chain links TRBV5-4 to TRBJ1-1, with D possibly matching TRBD1 (6 bases). The V gene's germline CDR1 is SGHNT and CDR2 YYREEE (reference sequence). Trimming left V 4 bases short and J 11 bases short, with 15 bases between. There are 12 residues in the CDR3. Written as DNA, the CDR3 is TGTGCCAGCAGCCCGGGAGGGGGAGGTGCTTTCTTT. This gives the protein CASSPGGGGAFF.

This clone was observed once. The chain uses TRBV29-1 and TRBJ1-2, with D perhaps matching TRBD1 (5 bases). Trimming shortened V by 0 bases and J by 4 bases, and 15 bases separated the two germline ends. The CDR3 is 15 residues long. Germline lookup yields CDR1 SQVTM and CDR2 ANQGSEA. In DNA, the CDR3 is TGCAGCGTTGAAGAAAAGGGGACGAAGATCTATGGCTACACCTTC. Protein product: CSVEEKGTKIYGYTF.

V is TRBV6-2 or TRBV6-3 and J is TRBJ1-2; D is unclear. The germline gives CDR1 MNHEY, CDR2 SVGEGT. The CDR3 runs 14 residues. V lost 2 bases, J lost 2 bases, and 9 bases lay in between. The CDR3 coding sequence is TGTGCCAGCAGTTACAGCGGCTCCAACTATGGCTACACCTTC. Translated, it gives CASSYSGSNYGYTF.

This chain connects TRBV7-2 to TRBJ2-1, with TRBD1 as a possible D gene (5 bases). Trimming removed 5 bases from V and 5 bases from J, with 16 bases in between. Germline V gene sequence: CDR1 SGHTA, CDR2 FQGNSA. This CDR3 has 15 amino acids. CDR3 in DNA: TGTGCCAGCAGCCAATGGACACTAAACGACAATGAGCAGTTCTTC. It encodes CASSQWTLNDNEQFF. Drawing the rest from reference TRBV7-2 and TRBJ2-1, the complete variable domain is GAGVSQSPSNKVTEKGKDVELRCDPISGHTALYWYRQSLGQGLEFLIYFQGNSAPDKSGLPSDRFSAERTGGSVSTLTIQRTQQEDSAVYLCASSQWTLNDNEQFFGPGTRLTVL.